This TCR beta chain was sequenced during a study of cytomegalovirus exposure and HLA in healthy donors. In germline, CDR1 is SGHRS, CDR2 YFSETQ. Between the trimmed V and J ends, which lost 3 bases and 5 bases, there was a span of 27 bases. The CDR3 runs 19 residues. Whole-study findings and limits: Later analysis identified a missense DCLRE1C variant that was linked to TCR beta V- and J-gene trimming. According to a later analysis, most TCR beta chains associated with CMV appeared HLA-restricted. Presence/absence analyses assumed roughly uniform sequencing depth across donors, which may not hold. Analysis performed later showed TCR beta chains linked to HLA being more clonally expanded than equally common others.

Primers for the PCR totalled 60 Vbeta and 13 Jbeta. Libraries were prepared by immunoSEQ multiplex PCR; TCRdb keeps only in-frame clonotypes and omits some of them. The data show some 150,000 clones, roughly 80% seen once. In the case of this clone: The target antigen is unknown.

Input material: PBMCs. The sequence was obtained from a man aged 40-55 years in good health and CMV-seropositive. V is TRBV5-1 and J is TRBJ2-1, with D possibly TRBD2 on 6 matching bases. The DNA of the CDR3 is TGCGCCAGCAGCTCAAAACGGCGCAGGGAGGTATTCGTGGACAATGAGCAGTTCTTC. Its translation is CASSSKRRREVFVDNEQFF.